One sample yielded the 13 T cell receptor beta chains listed below, sequenced in a study of shared clonotypes between healthy human individuals. The data were produced by immunoSEQ multiplex PCR, yet TCRdb's version contains in-frame clones alone and is incomplete. The data contain approximately 530,000 clones, 90% to 96% of them seen just once; the ten biggest clones take up about 0.067%. Material for sequencing was naive CD4+ T cells sorted from blood. Subset indicated: CD45RA+ positively selected. These receptors all come from a woman aged 25-40 years in good health.

The J gene is TRBJ2-7, the V gene TRBV19; the D is unclear. The germline CDR1 and CDR2 sequences are LNHDA and SQIVND (reference sequence). Trimming took off 3 bases at V and 0 bases at J, with 12 bases between the two ends. The CDR3 is made up of 15 amino acids. The CDR3 region is CASSIGTLSSYEQYF. CDR3 DNA sequence: TGTGCCAGTAGTATCGGTACCCTTAGCTCCTACGAGCAGTACTTC.

This clone occurred once. This sample includes further DNA sequences coding for the same CDR3. This CDR3 reads CASSPPGQPQHF. For the CDR3, the DNA is TGTGCCAGCTCACCACCGGGACAGCCCCAGCATTTT. V is TRBV18 and J is TRBJ1-5; unclear D gene. V lost 0 bases and J lost 7, with 4 bases in between. CDR3 length: 12 amino acids. Germline V CDR1 and CDR2: KGHSH, LQKENI.

This clone was seen only a few times. V usage is TRBV28 and J usage is TRBJ2-7; maybe TRBD1 (6 bases). V was shortened by 10 bases and J by 6 bases, with 34 bases between the two germline ends. From germline, CDR1 is MDHEN and CDR2 SYDVKM. CDR3 length: 18 residues. The CDR3 loop reads CATRTADLFESGDSEQYF. CDR3 nucleotides: TGTGCCACCCGAACCGCCGATCTATTTGAGTCAGGGGATAGCGAGCAGTACTTC.

V usage is TRBV6-5 and J usage is TRBJ2-7; 9 bases are a match to TRBD2. V shed 2 bases and J 6 bases; nucleotides not matched to a gene: 5. The CDR3 runs to 14 residues. CDR1 and CDR2 from the germline V gene are MNHEY and SVGAGI. Here the CDR3 reads CASSYLAGQSEQYF. The CDR3 bases are TGTGCCAGCAGTTACCTAGCGGGACAAAGCGAGCAGTACTTC.

The chain carries TRBV2 and TRBJ2-7, with 10 bases matching TRBD1. CDR1 is SNHLY and CDR2 is FYNNEI in the germline V gene. V shed 6 bases and J 6 bases; nucleotides not matched to a gene: 8. The CDR3 is made up of 14 amino acids. For the CDR3, the DNA is TGTGCCAGCAGCCCGGGACAGGGGCTGCCCGAGCAGTACTTC. Translated: CASSPGQGLPEQYF.

J is TRBJ1-4 and V is TRBV6-5, with D possibly being TRBD1 (6 bases). Trimming stripped 4 bases from V and 4 bases from J, with 16 bases between. CDR3 length: 16 amino acids. Germline V gene lookup returns CDR1 MNHEY and CDR2 SVGAGI. In nucleotides, the CDR3 is TGTGCCAGCAGTTGGAGACCCGGACAGTTTAATGAAAAACTGTTTTTT. Its translation is CASSWRPGQFNEKLFF.

The chain recombines TRBV18 with TRBJ2-1, with 11 bases lining up with TRBD1. Germline assignment: CDR1 KGHSH and CDR2 LQKENI. V gave up 6 bases and J gave up 6 bases; unmatched junction bases: 10. The CDR3 is 16 residues long. CDR3 region: CASSRGRDRGFNEQFF. The CDR3, as DNA: TGTGCCAGCTCGCGAGGCCGGGACAGGGGGTTCAATGAGCAGTTCTTC.

J is TRBJ1-2 and V is TRBV7-2; no reliable D call. CDR1 is SGHTA, CDR2 FQGNSA, per germline. The CDR3 length is 15 residues. Deletions cut 4 bases from V and 8 bases from J, with 20 bases between. The chain's CDR3 is CASSSRSDTERGYTF. CDR3 nucleotide sequence: TGTGCCAGCAGCTCCCGTTCAGACACAGAAAGAGGCTACACCTTC. Full variable domain (missing parts from reference TRBV7-2 and TRBJ1-2): GAGVSQSPSNKVTEKGKDVELRCDPISGHTALYWYRQSLGQGLEFLIYFQGNSAPDKSGLPSDRFSAERTGGSVSTLTIQRTQQEDSAVYLCASSSRSDTERGYTFGSGTRLTVV.

This clone was seen more than once but under ten times. The gene calls are TRBV5-5 and TRBJ1-2; D remains ambiguous. Germline assignment: CDR1 SGHKS and CDR2 YYEKEE (reference sequence). Trimming pared 4 bases from V and 7 bases from J, leaving 11 bases between. This CDR3 is 12 amino acids long. The CDR3 bases are TGTGCCAGCAGCATGGGTAGTAGTGGCTACACCTTC. This translates into CASSMGSSGYTF.

The chain recombines TRBV7-9 with TRBJ2-7; no firm D call. This CDR3 contains 13 residues. V gave up 6 bases and J gave up 3 bases, with 12 bases separating them. CDR1 is SEHNR and CDR2 is FQNEAQ in the germline V gene (reference sequence). CDR3 nucleotide sequence: TGTGCCAGCAGTAGCCGGGCCGACTACGAGCAGTACTTC. The encoded protein is CASSSRADYEQYF.

This sequence joins TRBV11-2 and TRBJ2-3; D is unresolved. This CDR3 region has 15 residues. V lost 3 bases to trimming and J lost 0 bases, with 10 bases between them. Germline-derived CDR1 and CDR2 are SGHAT and FQNNGV. CDR3 loop: CASSLFVLSTDTQYF. The CDR3 bases are TGTGCCAGCAGCTTGTTTGTGTTGAGCACAGATACGCAGTATTTT.

The rearrangement links TRBV28 to TRBJ2-3, with D tentatively TRBD1 (5 bases). CDR1 and CDR2 from the germline V gene are MDHEN and SYDVKM. This CDR3 region has 14 residues. Deletions cut 5 bases from V and 8 bases from J, with 17 bases between. The CDR3 spells CASSGFQGRVTQYF. The CDR3 nucleotides are TGTGCCAGCAGTGGCTTTCAGGGAAGGGTTACGCAGTATTTT. The full variable domain, in which reference TRBV28 and TRBJ2-3 provide the parts outside the CDR3, is DVKVTQSSRYLVKRTGEKVFLECVQDMDHENMFWYRQDPGLGLRLIYFSYDVKMKEKGDIPEGYSVSREKKERFSLILESASTNQTSMYLCASSGFQGRVTQYFGPGTRLTVL.

The CDR3 protein is CASSFRGLGGYTF. DNA of the CDR3: TGTGCCAGCAGTTTCCGGGGTTTGGGAGGCTACACCTTC. The chain employs TRBV27 and TRBJ1-2; no firm D call. V lost 3 bases and J lost 8, with 13 bases in between. The CDR3 has 13 residues. CDR1 is MNHEY, CDR2 SMNVEV, per germline (reference sequence).